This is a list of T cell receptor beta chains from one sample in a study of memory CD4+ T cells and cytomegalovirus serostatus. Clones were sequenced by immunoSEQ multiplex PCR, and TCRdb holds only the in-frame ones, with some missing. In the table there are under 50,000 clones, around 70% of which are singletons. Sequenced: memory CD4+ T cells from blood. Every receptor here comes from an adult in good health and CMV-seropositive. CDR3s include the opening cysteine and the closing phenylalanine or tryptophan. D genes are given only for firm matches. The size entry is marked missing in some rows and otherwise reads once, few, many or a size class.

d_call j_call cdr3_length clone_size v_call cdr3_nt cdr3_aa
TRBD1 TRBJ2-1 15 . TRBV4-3 TGCGCCAGCAGCCAAGATCTTGGGACAGAGGATGAGCAGTTCTTC CASSQDLGTEDEQFF
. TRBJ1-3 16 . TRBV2 TGTGCCAGCAGTGTCGATCGCTTAATCTCTGGAAACACCATATATTTT CASSVDRLISGNTIYF
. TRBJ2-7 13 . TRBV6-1 TGTGCCAGCAGTGAGAATTCGGATTTCGAGCAGTACTTC CASSENSDFEQYF
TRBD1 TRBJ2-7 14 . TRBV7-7 TGTGCTAGCAGCGTGGGACAGGGGGCTTTTGAGCAGTACTTC CASSVGQGAFEQYF
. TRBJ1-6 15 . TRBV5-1 TGCGCCAGCAGCCCAGACAGGAACTATAATTCACCCCTCCACTTT CASSPDRNYNSPLHF
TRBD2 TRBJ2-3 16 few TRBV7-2 TGTGCCAGCAGCTCCGGCTGGGCGGGGGGTACAGATACGCAGTATTTT CASSSGWAGGTDTQYF
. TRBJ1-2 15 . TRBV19 TGTGCCAGTAGTATCGTTGCGGCAGCTAACTATGGCTACACCTTC CASSIVAAANYGYTF
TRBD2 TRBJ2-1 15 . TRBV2 TGTGCCAGCAGTAGCTTAGCGGGGGGGTACAATGAGCAGTTCTTC CASSSLAGGYNEQFF
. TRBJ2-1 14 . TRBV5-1 TGCGCCAGCAGCTCTAACCAGGGGAACAATGAGCAGTTCTTC CASSSNQGNNEQFF
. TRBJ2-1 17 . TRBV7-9 TGTGCCAGCAGCTTAGCCCGACAGAGGCGGGGTCCACATGAGCAGTTCTTC CASSLARQRRGPHEQFF
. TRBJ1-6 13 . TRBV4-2 TGTGCCAGCAGCCATCAGGGAAATTCACCCCTCCACTTT CASSHQGNSPLHF
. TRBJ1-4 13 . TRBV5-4 TGTGCCAGCAGGGAAAGGGGAGGCGAAAAACTGTTTTTT CASRERGGEKLFF
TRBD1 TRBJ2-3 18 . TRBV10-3 TGTGCCATCAGTCTGGAATCCGGACAGGGGCGGTCAACAGATACGCAGTATTTT CAISLESGQGRSTDTQYF
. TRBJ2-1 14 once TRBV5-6 TGTGCCAGCAGCCCCAGTCCGAGAAACAATGAGCAGTTCTTC CASSPSPRNNEQFF
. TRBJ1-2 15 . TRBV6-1 TGTGCCAGCAGTGAAGAAGGGAACCCCTTAGGGGGTTACACCTTC CASSEEGNPLGGYTF
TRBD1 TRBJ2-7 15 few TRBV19 TGTGCCAGTAGTCCGAGGACAGGGAACTCCTACGAGCAGTACTTC CASSPRTGNSYEQYF
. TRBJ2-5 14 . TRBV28 TGTGCCAGCAGTTTAATAACAGGCCAAGAGACCCAGTACTTC CASSLITGQETQYF
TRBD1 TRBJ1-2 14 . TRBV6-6 TGTGCCAGCAGTTACCAGGGCAGGGGGTATGGCTACACCTTC CASSYQGRGYGYTF
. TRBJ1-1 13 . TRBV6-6 TGTGCCAGCAGTTACTCCTTGGGCAGTGAAGCTTTCTTT CASSYSLGSEAFF
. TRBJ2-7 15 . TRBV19 TGTGCCAGTAGTACCAGGGAGGGGGCCGCCTACGAGCAGTACTTC CASSTREGAAYEQYF
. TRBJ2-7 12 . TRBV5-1 TGCGCCAGCAGCTTAGGAAGGTACGAGCAGTACTTC CASSLGRYEQYF
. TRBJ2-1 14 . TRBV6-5 TGTGCCAGCAGTTACTCCCCTGTGGGGCTACGACCGTTCTTC CASSYSPVGLRPFF
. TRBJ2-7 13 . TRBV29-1 TGCAGCGTTACAAACAGGGTTTCCCACGGGCAGTACTTC CSVTNRVSHGQYF
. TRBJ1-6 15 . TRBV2 TGTGCCAGTCAGACAGCCAGCTCCTATAATTCACCCCTCCACTTT CASQTASSYNSPLHF
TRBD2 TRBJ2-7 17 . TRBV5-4 TGTGCCAGCAGCCCGCCTCCTGGGACTAGCGGCTCCTACGAGCAGTACTTC CASSPPPGTSGSYEQYF
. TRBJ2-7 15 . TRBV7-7 TGTGCTAGCAGCTTAGGCCAGGCCAGTTCCTACGAGCAGTACTTC CASSLGQASSYEQYF
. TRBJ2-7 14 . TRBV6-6 TGTGCCAGCAGTTCTCCGGACACAGCCTACGAGCAGTACTTC CASSSPDTAYEQYF
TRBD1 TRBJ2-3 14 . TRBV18 TGTGCCAGCTCCGACAGGGATTACGCAGATACGCAGTATTTT CASSDRDYADTQYF
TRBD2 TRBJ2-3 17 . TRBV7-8 TGTGCCAGCAGCTTAGGAGGGGAGCGGGGAGGTCCGGATACGCAGTATTTT CASSLGGERGGPDTQYF
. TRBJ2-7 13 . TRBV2 TGTGCCAGCAGTGCTGTGAGCTCCTACGAGCAGTACTTC CASSAVSSYEQYF
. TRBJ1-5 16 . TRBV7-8 TGTGCCAGCAGCTCTGGCGACCGGGAAGTAGGTCAGCCCCAGCATTTT CASSSGDREVGQPQHF
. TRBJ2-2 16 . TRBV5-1 TGCGCCAGCAGCCCTAGGGCAGACGCGAACACCGGGGAGCTGTTTTTT CASSPRADANTGELFF
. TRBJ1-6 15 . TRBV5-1 TGCGCCAGCAGCTCAACAGGGAATCGGGATTCACCCCTCCACTTT CASSSTGNRDSPLHF
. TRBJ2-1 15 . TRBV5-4 TGTGCCAGCAGCCCTCGGGACGGGGCCTACAATGAGCAGTTCTTC CASSPRDGAYNEQFF
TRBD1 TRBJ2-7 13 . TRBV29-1 TGCAGCGTGGGGGGACAGGGTTCCTACGAGCAGTACTTC CSVGGQGSYEQYF
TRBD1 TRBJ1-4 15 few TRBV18 TGTGCCAGCTCAAAGGGACAGGCTGAGACTGAAAAACTGTTTTTT CASSKGQAETEKLFF
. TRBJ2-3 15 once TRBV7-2 TGTGCCAGCAGCTTAGCGGCAGGGTTCGCAGATACGCAGTATTTT CASSLAAGFADTQYF
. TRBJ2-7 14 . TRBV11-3 TGTGCCAGCAGCTTAGTCGCCAGCTCCTACGAGCAGTACTTC CASSLVASSYEQYF
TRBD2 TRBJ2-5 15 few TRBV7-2 TGTGCCAGCAGCCTGTCTAGCGGGGGGCTAGAGACCCAGTACTTC CASSLSSGGLETQYF
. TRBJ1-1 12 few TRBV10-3 TGTGCCATCAGTGTCCCGGGAGGTCGGGCTTTCTTT CAISVPGGRAFF
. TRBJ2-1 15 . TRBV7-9 TGTGCCAGCAGGACGGAGACGCCAGGTCGGAATGAGCAGTTCTTC CASRTETPGRNEQFF
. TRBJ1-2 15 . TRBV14 TGTGCCAGCAGCCAAGTGGCGAACAGTCTTTGGGGCTACACCTTC CASSQVANSLWGYTF
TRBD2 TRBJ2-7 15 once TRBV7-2 TGTGCCAGCAGCTTTTTTAGCGGGGGGGGAGACGAGCAGTACTTC CASSFFSGGGDEQYF
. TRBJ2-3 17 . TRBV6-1 TGTGCCAGCAGTGGGGGCGGGGCTAGCCAGAAATCAGATACGCAGTATTTT CASSGGGASQKSDTQYF
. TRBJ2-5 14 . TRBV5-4 TGTGCCAGCAGCTCGGGACTCGGAGAAGGGACCCAGTACTTC CASSSGLGEGTQYF
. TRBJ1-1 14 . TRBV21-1 TGTGCCAGCAGCAACCAGGGGGCGGACACTGAAGCTTTCTTT CASSNQGADTEAFF
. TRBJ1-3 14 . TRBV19 TGTGCCAGCCGTGTGACTAATTCTGGAAACACCATATATTTT CASRVTNSGNTIYF
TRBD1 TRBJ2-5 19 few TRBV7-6 TGTGCCAGCAGCTTATACGCCCCCCGAATCTACAGGGGCGTGGAGACCCAGTACTTC CASSLYAPRIYRGVETQYF